This TCR beta chain was obtained from a study of blood T cell repertoires in COVID-19. Data came from immunoSEQ multiplex PCR; TCRdb stores just in-frame clones and leaves some out. Of 80,000 to 100,000 clones listed, under 85% are singletons. The sequencing input was peripheral blood. The sequence derives from a man between 65 and 85 years old with acute or convalescent COVID-19.

As DNA, the CDR3 is TGTGCCAGCAGTTTACTAGCGGGAGGGGGGACCTACGAGCAGTACTTC. Amino acids: CASSLLAGGGTYEQYF. The gene calls are TRBV7-2 and TRBJ2-7; TRBD2 matches 13 bases. Germline CDR1 SGHTA, CDR2 FQGNSA. After removal of 6 bases from V and 2 bases from J, the junction contained 7 bases not matched to a gene. The CDR3 is 16 residues long.